The 4 T cell receptor beta chains below were found in one sample sequenced in a study of CD8 T cells in ankylosing spondylitis. TCRdb reprocessed the 5' RACE reads via MiXCR and lists one record per CDR3 protein. The sample lists nearly 350,000 distinct CDR3 sequences; about 15% were seen once. The source material was blood, either unsorted or a sorted T cell fraction (not recorded which). The receptors stem from a male donor with ankylosing spondylitis or in good health (not recorded which).

This clonotype was detected only a few times. The rearrangement links TRBV5-1 to TRBJ1-4; TRBD1 might be the D (5 bases). Per germline, CDR1 SGHRS and CDR2 YFSETQ. The CDR3 runs 13 residues. The V end was cut by 4 bases, the J end by 12 bases, with 16 bases between. Here the CDR3 reads CASSPAGGRELFF. DNA of the CDR3: TGCGCCAGCAGCCCAGCTGGGGGGAGGGAACTGTTTTTT.

The chain employs TRBV14 and TRBJ2-7; D may correspond to TRBD1 or TRBD2 (6 bases each). Germline-derived CDR1 and CDR2 are SGHDN and FVKESK. Between the trimmed V and J ends, which lost 0 bases and 1 base, there was a span of 13 bases. The CDR3 has 16 amino acids. CDR3 in amino acids: CASSQEVWGASYEQYF. CDR3 nucleotide sequence: TGTGCCAGCAGCCAAGAAGTTTGGGGGGCTTCCTACGAGCAGTACTTC.

This clonotype turned up a few times. J is TRBJ2-5 and V is TRBV4-2, with D perhaps TRBD1 (6 bases). CDR1 is LGHNA and CDR2 is YNFKEQ in the germline V gene. Trimming cost V 0 bases and J 3 bases, with 11 bases left between them. CDR3 size: 15 residues. The CDR3 DNA sequence: TGTGCCAGCAGCCAAGATTGGGACAAGGAAGAGACCCAGTACTTC. It yields the protein CASSQDWDKEETQYF.

This clonotype was recorded once. The rearrangement joins TRBV3-1 to TRBJ2-3, with D tentatively TRBD2 (5 bases). The germline gives CDR1 LGHDT, CDR2 YNNKEL (reference sequence). V was shortened by 3 bases and J by 0 bases, with 7 bases between the two germline ends. The CDR3 consists of 14 residues. As DNA, the CDR3 is TGTGCCAGCAGCCACCGGACTAGCACAGATACGCAGTATTTT. Translated, it gives CASSHRTSTDTQYF.